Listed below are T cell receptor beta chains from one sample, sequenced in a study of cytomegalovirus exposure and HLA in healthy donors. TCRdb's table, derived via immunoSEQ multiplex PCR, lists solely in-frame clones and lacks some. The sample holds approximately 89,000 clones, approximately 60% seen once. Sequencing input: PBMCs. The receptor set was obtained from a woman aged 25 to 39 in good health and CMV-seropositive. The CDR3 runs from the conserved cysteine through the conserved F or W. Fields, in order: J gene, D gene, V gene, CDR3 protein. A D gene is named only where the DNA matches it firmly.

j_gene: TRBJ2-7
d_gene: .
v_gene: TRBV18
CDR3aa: CASSPPAPFPVTYEQYF

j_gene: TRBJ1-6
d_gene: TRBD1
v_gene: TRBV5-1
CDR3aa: CASSSTGGVNNSPLHF

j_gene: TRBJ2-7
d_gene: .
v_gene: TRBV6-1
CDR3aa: CASNPEPFYEQYF

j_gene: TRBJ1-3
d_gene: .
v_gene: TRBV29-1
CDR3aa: CSVEPLSGNTIYF

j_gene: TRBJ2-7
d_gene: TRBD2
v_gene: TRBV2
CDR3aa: CASRGLAGGYEQYF

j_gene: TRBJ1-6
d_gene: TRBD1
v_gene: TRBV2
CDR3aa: CASSGQGRSPLHF

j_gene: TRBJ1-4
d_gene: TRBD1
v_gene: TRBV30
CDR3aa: CAWSSRDRGFVKLFF

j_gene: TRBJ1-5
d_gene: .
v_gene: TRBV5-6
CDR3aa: CASSLESGNQPQHF

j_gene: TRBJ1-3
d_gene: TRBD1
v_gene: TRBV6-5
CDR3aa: CASIKGASGNTIYF

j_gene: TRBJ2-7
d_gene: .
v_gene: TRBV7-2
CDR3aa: CASRGRVGYEQYF

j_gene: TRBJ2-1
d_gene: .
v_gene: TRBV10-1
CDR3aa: CASSGADSYNEQFF

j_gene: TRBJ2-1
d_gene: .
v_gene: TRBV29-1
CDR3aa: CSVEVSTGFYNEQFF

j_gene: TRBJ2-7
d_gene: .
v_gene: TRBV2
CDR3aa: CASSEEGLGYEQYF

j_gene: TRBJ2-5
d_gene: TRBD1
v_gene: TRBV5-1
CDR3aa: CASSLEGRGLQTQYF

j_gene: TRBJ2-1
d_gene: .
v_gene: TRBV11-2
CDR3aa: CASSFPQAGNEQFF

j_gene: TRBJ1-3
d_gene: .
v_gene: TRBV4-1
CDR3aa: CASSQLQGRETRGNTIYF

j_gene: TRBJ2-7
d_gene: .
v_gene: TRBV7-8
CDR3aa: CASSSGAYEQYF

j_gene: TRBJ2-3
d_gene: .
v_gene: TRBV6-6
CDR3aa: CASSGGAHTDTQYF

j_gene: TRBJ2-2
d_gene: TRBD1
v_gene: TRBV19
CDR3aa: CASSIAQGLGELFF

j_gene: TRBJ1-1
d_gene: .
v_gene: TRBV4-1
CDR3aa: CASSQDRGGTAFF

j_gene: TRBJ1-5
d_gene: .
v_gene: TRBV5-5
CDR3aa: CASSLDVSNQPQHF

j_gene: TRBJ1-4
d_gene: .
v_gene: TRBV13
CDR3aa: CASSFRPGELEKLFF

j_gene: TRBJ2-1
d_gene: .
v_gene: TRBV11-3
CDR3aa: CASSRLGRNEQFF

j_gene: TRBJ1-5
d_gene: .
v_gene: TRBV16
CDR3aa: CASSQSIQGGSNQPQHF

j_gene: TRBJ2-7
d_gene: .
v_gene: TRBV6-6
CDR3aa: CASSYSNSYSYEQYF

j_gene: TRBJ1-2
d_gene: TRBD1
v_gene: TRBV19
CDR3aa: CASSMTNAGGTGYGYTF

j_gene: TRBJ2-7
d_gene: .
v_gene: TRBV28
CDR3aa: CASSFGRVPPEEQYF

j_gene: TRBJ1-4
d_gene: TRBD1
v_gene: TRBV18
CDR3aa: CASSPSDRGGEKLFF

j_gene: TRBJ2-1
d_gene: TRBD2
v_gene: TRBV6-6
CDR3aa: CASSSTGGYNEQFF

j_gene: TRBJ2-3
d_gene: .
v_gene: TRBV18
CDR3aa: CASSPPGGTDTQYF

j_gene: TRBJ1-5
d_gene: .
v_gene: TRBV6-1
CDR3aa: CASSEASRSNQPQHF

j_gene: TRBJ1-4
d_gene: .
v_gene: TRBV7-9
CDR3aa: CASTISQGSHEKLFF

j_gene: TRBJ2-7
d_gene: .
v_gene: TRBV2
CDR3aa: CASTGQGLGEQYF

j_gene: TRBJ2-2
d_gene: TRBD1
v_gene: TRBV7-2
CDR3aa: CASSVGQGTGELFF

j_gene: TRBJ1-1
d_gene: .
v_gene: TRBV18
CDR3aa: CASSPLTGKGNTEAFF

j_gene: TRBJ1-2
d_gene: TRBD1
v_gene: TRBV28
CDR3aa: CASSRDRGSYGYTF

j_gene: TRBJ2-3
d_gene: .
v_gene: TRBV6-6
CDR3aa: CASSYQGSDTQYF

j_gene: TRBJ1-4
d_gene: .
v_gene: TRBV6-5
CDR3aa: CASSYDRRTGKLFF

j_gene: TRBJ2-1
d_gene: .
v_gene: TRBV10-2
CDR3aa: CASSEIRGNEQFF

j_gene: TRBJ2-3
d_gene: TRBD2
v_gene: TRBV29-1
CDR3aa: CSVAKMTSGGTDTQYF

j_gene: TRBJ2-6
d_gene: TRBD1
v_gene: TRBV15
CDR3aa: CATRNARDRVNSGANVLTF

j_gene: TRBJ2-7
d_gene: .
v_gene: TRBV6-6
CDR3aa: CASSYQGPEDHEQYF

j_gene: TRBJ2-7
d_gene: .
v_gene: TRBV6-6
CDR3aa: CASSYSRGLEQYF

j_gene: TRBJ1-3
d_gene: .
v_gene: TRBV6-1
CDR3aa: CASFRGIGNTIYF

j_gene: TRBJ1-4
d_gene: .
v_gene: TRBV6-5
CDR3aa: CASSYRVTANEKLFF

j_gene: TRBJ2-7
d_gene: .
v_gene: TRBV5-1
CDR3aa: CASSLAGEGDEQYF

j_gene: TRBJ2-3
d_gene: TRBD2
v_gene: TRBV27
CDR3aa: CASSLRTSGGVFGSDTQYF

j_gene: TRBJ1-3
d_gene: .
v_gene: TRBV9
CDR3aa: CASSGWQERSGNTIYF

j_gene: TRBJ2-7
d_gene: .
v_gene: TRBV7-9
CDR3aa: CASSLLAGVVYEQYF

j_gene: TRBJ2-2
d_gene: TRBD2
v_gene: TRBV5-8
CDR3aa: CASTPGGAGGELFF

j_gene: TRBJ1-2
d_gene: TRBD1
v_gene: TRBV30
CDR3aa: CAWSGGQGFYGYTF

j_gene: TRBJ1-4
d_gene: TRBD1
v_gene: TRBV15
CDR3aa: CATSRDQGAGKLFF

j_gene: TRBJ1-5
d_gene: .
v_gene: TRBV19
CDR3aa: CAAGTGGNQPQHF

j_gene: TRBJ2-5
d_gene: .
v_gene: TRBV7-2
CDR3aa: CASSPRLAQETQYF

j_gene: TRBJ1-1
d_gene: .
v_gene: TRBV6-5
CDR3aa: CASSYLDRRDTEAFF

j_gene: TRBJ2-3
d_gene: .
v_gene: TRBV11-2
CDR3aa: CASSSHRENTDTQYF

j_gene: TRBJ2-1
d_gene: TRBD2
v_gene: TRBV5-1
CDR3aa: CASSPGLAGNYNEQFF

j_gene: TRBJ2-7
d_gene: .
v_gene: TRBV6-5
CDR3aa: CASSTLGTYEQYF

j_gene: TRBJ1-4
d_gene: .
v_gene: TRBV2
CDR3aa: CASSDGVKRGEKLFF